The 20 T cell receptor beta chains reported below all come from one sample, sequenced in a study of cytotoxic CD8 clonotypes in ibrutinib-treated CLL. TCRdb's table, derived via immunoSEQ multiplex PCR, lists solely in-frame clones and lacks some. This repertoire shows 300,000 to 400,000 clones, about 64% found once; its top ten account for around 6.5%. Sequencing was performed on PBMCs, taken after 36 months of ibrutinib treatment. Receptors originate from a human donor with chronic lymphocytic leukemia.

This clone has a handful of counts. The chain combines TRBV4-1 with TRBJ2-1, with 11 bases fitting TRBD2. Germline V gives CDR1 MGHRA, CDR2 YSYEKL. Trimming cost V 4 bases and J 7 bases; bases outside gene matches: 9. The CDR3 loop spans 16 amino acids. The CDR3 reads CASSPRGSGGANEQFF. CDR3 bases: TGCGCCAGCAGCCCGCGAGGTAGCGGGGGGGCAAATGAGCAGTTCTTC.

The DNA for the CDR3 is TGTGCCAGCAGTTACTCGGGGACAGGGGCCCATAATGAGCAGTTCTTC. This translates into CASSYSGTGAHNEQFF. V and J are TRBV6-5 and TRBJ2-1; 10 bases are a match to TRBD1. The CDR3 consists of 16 residues. The V gene end was trimmed by 0 bases and the J gene end by 7 bases; junction bases not matched to a gene: 6. CDR1 MNHEY and CDR2 SVGAGI come from the germline V gene.

V and J are TRBV10-2 and TRBJ2-5, with TRBD1 matching 11 bases. Germline CDR1 is WSHSY and CDR2 is SAAADI. Germline trimming cut 6 bases from V and 4 bases from J; bases unmatched to any gene: 1. CDR3 length: 13 residues. The CDR3 nucleotides are TGCGCCAGCAGGGACAGGGGGCGAGAGACCCAGTACTTC. Translating gives CASRDRGRETQYF.

Here the CDR3 reads CASSSRLELFSELFF. In nucleotides, the CDR3 is TGTGCCAGCAGTTCCAGACTTGAACTGTTTTCAGAACTGTTTTTT. This rearrangement joins TRBV6-5 to TRBJ1-4, with D hard to call. The germline CDR1 and CDR2 sequences are MNHEY and SVGAGI. There are 15 residues in the CDR3. V lost 4 bases and J lost 12, with 21 bases in between.

The chain uses TRBV5-6 and TRBJ1-2; D call uncertain. Germline assignment: CDR1 SGHDT and CDR2 YYEEEE. Trimming shortened V by 4 bases and J by 4 bases, and 5 bases separated the two germline ends. The CDR3 extends over 11 amino acids. CDR3 in amino acids: CASSHLYGYTF. DNA of the CDR3: TGTGCCAGCAGCCATCTCTATGGCTACACCTTC.

This chain links TRBV4-2 with TRBJ2-7; D might be TRBD1 or TRBD2, each matching 7 bases. The germline V and J ends were trimmed by 0 bases and 7 bases, with 19 bases remaining between them. Germline assignment: CDR1 LGHNA and CDR2 YNFKEQ. This CDR3 is 16 amino acids long. In DNA, the CDR3 is TGTGCCAGCAGCCAAGATCAGGGGGGGACTACGATGGAGCAGTACTTC. Translating gives CASSQDQGGTTMEQYF.

J is TRBJ2-3 and V is TRBV5-6; D remains unclear. The CDR3 extends over 13 amino acids. Germline CDR1 and CDR2: SGHDT and YYEEEE. Trimming shortened V by 4 bases and J by 2 bases, and 8 bases separated the two germline ends. CDR3 sequence reads: CASSPVPTDTQYF. CDR3 DNA: TGTGCCAGCAGCCCCGTCCCCACAGATACGCAGTATTTT.

J is TRBJ2-7 and V is TRBV28; maybe TRBD2 (6 bases). Germline CDR1 MDHEN, CDR2 SYDVKM. V lost 5 bases and J 4 bases, leaving 15 bases between the germline ends. The CDR3 runs 14 residues. CDR3 nucleotide sequence: TGTGCCAGCAGTCCCCCCCGAGGGACTTACGAGCAGTACTTC. Its protein product is CASSPPRGTYEQYF.

V usage is TRBV4-1 and J usage is TRBJ2-7, with TRBD2 as a possible D gene (6 bases). Germline V gives CDR1 MGHRA, CDR2 YSYEKL. The CDR3 sequence is 14 residues long. Deletions cut 1 base from V and 1 base from J, with 8 bases between. In DNA, the CDR3 is TGCGCCAGCAGCCAAGGGAGGGGATCCTACGAGCAGTACTTC. Translating it yields CASSQGRGSYEQYF.

The chain joins TRBV4-1 to TRBJ1-2; 12 nucleotides match TRBD1. The CDR3 is made up of 16 amino acids. Germline assignment: CDR1 MGHRA and CDR2 YSYEKL. With 4 bases clipped from V and 7 bases from J, the junction kept 10 bases outside the gene matches. In DNA form, the CDR3 reads TGCGCCAGCAGCCTCCTCCACCCGGGACAGGGGGCTGGCTACACCTTC. Translated: CASSLLHPGQGAGYTF.

The chain combines TRBV6-5 with TRBJ2-3; 7 bases are a match to TRBD1. This CDR3 spans 15 amino acids. J lost 0 bases, V lost 4 bases, and 4 bases had no gene match. The germline CDR1 and CDR2 sequences are MNHEY and SVGAGI. As DNA, the CDR3 is TGTGCCAGCAGTTTCTCCAGGGGGAGCACAGATACGCAGTATTTT. Its protein product is CASSFSRGSTDTQYF.

This clone was counted once. This rearrangement joins TRBV27 to TRBJ1-1; maybe TRBD1 (5 bases). The V gene lost 7 bases and the J gene lost 1 base, with 19 bases spanning the gap. The CDR3 totals 16 residues. CDR1 MNHEY and CDR2 SMNVEV come from the germline V gene (reference sequence). As DNA, the CDR3 is TGTGCCAGCAAGCGGAAGACGGTGGGGCAGAACACTGAAGCTTTCTTT. It encodes CASKRKTVGQNTEAFF.

V gene TRBV5-4 combines with J gene TRBJ1-5; D remains unclear. Trimming removed 0 bases from V and 6 bases from J, with 7 bases in between. Germline assignment: CDR1 SGHNT and CDR2 YYREEE (reference sequence). This CDR3 contains 13 residues. CDR3 in amino acids: CASSLDGGQPQHF. CDR3 DNA: TGTGCCAGCAGCTTGGATGGAGGTCAGCCCCAGCATTTT. Full variable domain (remainder filled in from reference TRBV5-4 and TRBJ1-5): ETGVTQSPTHLIKTRGQQVTLRCSSQSGHNTVSWYQQALGQGPQFIFQYYREEENGRGNFPPRFSGLQFPNYSSELNVNALELDDSALYLCASSLDGGQPQHFGDGTRLSIL.

This sequence joins TRBV18 and TRBJ2-7; no reliable D call. Germline-derived CDR1 and CDR2 are KGHSH and LQKENI. Trimming removed 7 bases at V and 4 bases at J, with 11 bases between. CDR3 length: 12 amino acids. In DNA form, the CDR3 reads TGTGCCAGCTGGAGACTGGTTTACGAGCAGTACTTC. This gives the protein CASWRLVYEQYF.

The chain uses TRBV21-1 and TRBJ2-1. TRBV21-1 is a documented pseudogene. CDR3 length: 15 amino acids. The CDR3 DNA reads TGTGCCAGCCCCGAGCGAGGGGGGACCTACAATGAGCAGTTCTTC. Translation gives CASPERGGTYNEQFF.

This chain connects TRBV6-6 to TRBJ2-7; a possible D gene is TRBD1 (5 bases). The CDR3 is 13 amino acids. Germline V gene lookup returns CDR1 MNHNY and CDR2 SVGAGI (reference sequence). V was pared by 6 bases and J by 3 bases, with 12 bases between. The CDR3 protein is CASRLQANYEQYF. CDR3 coding DNA: TGTGCCAGCAGGTTACAGGCGAACTACGAGCAGTACTTC.

The rearrangement joins TRBV5-4 to TRBJ1-5; D ambiguous. The CDR3 sequence is 14 residues long. V dropped 3 bases and J dropped 0 bases, with 7 bases sitting between them. Germline-derived CDR1 and CDR2 are SGHNT and YYREEE (reference sequence). The CDR3 nucleotides read TGTGCCAGCAGCTCACACCCTAGCAATCAGCCCCAGCATTTT. This codes for CASSSHPSNQPQHF.

This chain links TRBV7-8 with TRBJ2-2; D is possibly TRBD1 or TRBD2 (5 bases each). V lost 10 bases and J 0 bases, leaving 15 bases between the germline ends. CDR3 length equals 15 residues. The germline V gene has CDR1 SGHVS and CDR2 FQNEAQ. The CDR3 sequence: CATTPRGANTGELFF. The CDR3 DNA reads as TGTGCCACGACGCCTAGAGGGGCGAACACCGGGGAGCTGTTTTTT.

The V and J genes are TRBV7-3 and TRBJ2-5; 10 bases match TRBD1. Germline CDR1 SGHTA, CDR2 FQGTGA. The junction had 8 bases not matched to a gene; V was cut back by 5 bases and J by 2 bases. The CDR3 spans 16 residues. The CDR3 sequence: CASSGTGQGPQETQYF. For the CDR3, the DNA is TGTGCCAGCAGCGGCACGGGACAGGGGCCTCAAGAGACCCAGTACTTC. The complete variable domain, with remaining parts taken from reference TRBV7-3 and TRBJ2-5, reads GAGVSQTPSNKVTEKGKYVELRCDPISGHTALYWYRQSLGQGPEFLIYFQGTGAADDSGLPNDRFFAVRPEGSVSTLKIQRTERGDSAVYLCASSGTGQGPQETQYFGPGTRLLVL.

The rearrangement links TRBV2 to TRBJ2-3; no firm D call. V dropped 8 bases and J dropped 6 bases, with 9 bases sitting between them. The length of the CDR3 is 11 residues. Germline V gives CDR1 SNHLY, CDR2 FYNNEI. The CDR3 loop is CASYPGDTQYF. CDR3 DNA: TGTGCCAGCTACCCTGGGGATACGCAGTATTTT. Full variable domain (outside the CDR3, taken from reference TRBV2 and TRBJ2-3): EPEVTQTPSHQVTQMGQEVILRCVPISNHLYFYWYRQILGQKVEFLVSFYNNEISEKSEIFDDQFSVERPDGSNFTLKIRSTKLEDSAMYFCASYPGDTQYFGPGTRLTVL.